Listed here are 15 T cell receptor beta chains from one sample, sequenced in a study of blood T cell repertoires in COVID-19. Using immunoSEQ multiplex PCR, the repertoire was profiled, and TCRdb retains in-frame clones only, with some absent. The data contain about 270,000 clones, about four fifths of them singletons. Source material: peripheral blood. These receptors were taken from a human donor with COVID-19, enrolled during active disease. The donor label of this sample is uncertain.

The chain links TRBV10-1 to TRBJ2-1; 12 bases match TRBD2. CDR3 length equals 14 residues. Germline trimming cut 8 bases from V and 7 bases from J; bases unmatched to any gene: 6. Germline-derived CDR1 and CDR2 are WNHNN and SYGVQD (reference sequence). The CDR3 loop reads CASPRTSGNNEQFF. Here the CDR3 DNA reads TGCGCCAGCCCCCGGACTAGCGGGAATAATGAGCAGTTCTTC.

This chain uses TRBV29-1 with TRBJ1-2; 7 bases agree with TRBD1. The CDR3 extends over 14 amino acids. The germline CDR1 and CDR2 sequences are SQVTM and ANQGSEA. The junction had 6 bases not matched to a gene; V was cut back by 1 base and J by 4 bases. DNA of the CDR3: TGCAGCGTTGAAGGTGCGAGGGGGCCCTATGGCTACACCTTC. Protein: CSVEGARGPYGYTF. Using reference TRBV29-1 and TRBJ1-2 for the parts outside the CDR3, the full variable domain is SAVISQKPSRDICQRGTSLTIQCQVDSQVTMMFWYRQQPGQSLTLIATANQGSEATYESGFVIDKFPISRPNLTFSTLTVSNMSPEDSSIYLCSVEGARGPYGYTFGSGTRLTVV.

The gene calls are TRBV7-9 and TRBJ1-5, with 7 bases identical to TRBD1. The CDR3 runs to 15 residues. Germline CDR1 SEHNR, CDR2 FQNEAQ (reference sequence). V shed 0 bases, J shed 4 bases, and the junction held 3 bases outside the gene matches. Here the CDR3 reads CASSLATGKNQPQHF. The CDR3 nucleotides read TGTGCCAGCAGCTTAGCGACAGGGAAGAATCAGCCCCAGCATTTT.

This clone was counted a single time. The chain links TRBV9 to TRBJ1-6; 7 positions agree with TRBD1. V trimming: 2 bases; J trimming: 1 base; junction bases outside the gene matches: 3. Per germline, CDR1 SGDLS and CDR2 YYNGEE. CDR3 length: 16 amino acids. In DNA, the CDR3 is TGTGCCAGCAGCGTCGGGGACAGATCCTATAATTCACCCCTCCACTTT. Translation gives CASSVGDRSYNSPLHF.

The chain employs TRBV5-8 and TRBJ1-1; TRBD1 aligns across 8 bases. CDR3 size: 15 residues. V dropped 3 bases and J dropped 7; count of bases not matched to a gene: 11. The V gene's germline CDR1 is SGHTS and CDR2 YDEGEE. This CDR3 reads CASSYLGQGGGEAFF. The CDR3 DNA reads as TGTGCCAGCAGCTATCTCGGACAGGGAGGGGGTGAAGCTTTCTTT.

This chain uses TRBV6-4 with TRBJ2-7; 7 bases map to TRBD2. Per germline, CDR1 MRHNA and CDR2 SNTAGT. V lost 2 bases and J lost 3; bases outside the gene matches: 7. The CDR3 consists of 15 residues. CDR3 sequence: CASSDRSLADYEQYF. The CDR3 DNA follows: TGTGCCAGCAGTGACAGGAGTCTAGCGGACTACGAGCAGTACTTC.

This clone occurred once. The rearrangement uses TRBV5-4 and TRBJ2-1, with 12 bases identical to TRBD2. The V gene end was trimmed by 3 bases and the J gene end by 6 bases; junction bases not matched to a gene: 10. This CDR3 has 17 amino acids. Germline V CDR1 and CDR2: SGHNT, YYREEE (reference sequence). The CDR3 nucleotides read TGTGCCAGCAGCTCACTAGCGGGAGGTCGAACGGCCAATGAGCAGTTCTTC. The encoded protein is CASSSLAGGRTANEQFF.

J is TRBJ1-5 and V is TRBV12-3 or TRBV12-4; D unresolved. Trimming removed 6 bases at V and 4 bases at J, with 10 bases between. The CDR3 runs 13 residues. Here the CDR3 reads CASSRTANQPQHF. For the CDR3, the DNA is TGTGCCAGCAGCCGTACAGCAAATCAGCCCCAGCATTTT.

The chain's CDR3 is CAISESVGGTGYEQYF. In nucleotides, the CDR3 is TGTGCCATCAGTGAGTCGGTAGGAGGGACAGGCTACGAGCAGTACTTC. The chain has TRBV10-3 and TRBJ2-7; 8 bases match TRBD1. Germline values: CDR1 ENHRY, CDR2 SYGVKD. This CDR3 comprises 16 residues. V was pared by 0 bases and J by 3 bases, with 7 bases of the junction left unmatched.

This clone was detected once. This may be a read error, as it is one base from a much larger clone. The J gene is TRBJ2-5, the V gene TRBV6-5, with D tentatively TRBD1 or TRBD2 (5 bases each). Germline V gene data show CDR1 as MNHEY and CDR2 as SVGAGI. The CDR3 loop spans 16 amino acids. The CDR3 loop is CVSSYGATPAQETQYF. CDR3 DNA sequence: TGTGTCAGCAGTTACGGGGCTACCCCCGCGCAAGAGACCCAGTACTTC.

This sequence joins TRBV10-2 and TRBJ2-7, with 7 bases that match TRBD2. Germline V gene data show CDR1 as WSHSY and CDR2 as SAAADI. The junction had 9 bases not matched to a gene; V was cut back by 0 bases and J by 7 bases. The CDR3 totals 15 residues. In DNA form, the CDR3 reads TGCGCCAGCAGTGAGTCGTTCGGGGGGACGGGTGAGCAGTACTTC. Its protein product is CASSESFGGTGEQYF.

This rearrangement joins TRBV7-3 to TRBJ2-6; D is undetermined. The CDR3 consists of 15 residues. The V end lost 1 base, the J end lost 6 bases, and 10 bases lay between the germline ends. Germline CDR1 reads SGHTA; CDR2 reads FQGTGA. CDR3 coding DNA: TGTGCCAGCAGCTTAAACCCCGCGCCGGCCAACGTCCTGACTTTC. Protein product: CASSLNPAPANVLTF.

The J gene is TRBJ2-7, the V gene TRBV3-1 (or the pseudogene TRBV3-2); tentatively, D is TRBD1 (5 bases). The V end was cut by 0 bases, the J end by 0 bases, with 15 bases between. Germline V CDR1 and CDR2: LGHDT, YNNKEL (reference sequence). This CDR3 is 17 amino acids long. This CDR3 is CASSQERGGLNSYEQYF. CDR3 DNA sequence: TGTGCCAGCAGCCAAGAAAGGGGCGGCCTCAACTCCTACGAGCAGTACTTC.

For the CDR3, the DNA is TGTGCCAGTAGTTCCGGGACTCGCAACTACGAGCAGTACTTC. Translation: CASSSGTRNYEQYF. The genes are TRBV19 and TRBJ2-7, with D possibly being TRBD2 (6 bases). The germline gives CDR1 LNHDA, CDR2 SQIVND (reference sequence). V was clipped by 5 bases and J by 3 bases, with 14 bases between them. The CDR3 consists of 14 residues.

The chain has TRBV19 and TRBJ2-2; weak D call: TRBD2 (5 bases). The CDR3 contains 14 residues. From germline, CDR1 is LNHDA and CDR2 SQIVND (reference sequence). Between the trimmed V and J ends, which lost 5 bases and 7 bases, there was a span of 14 bases. This CDR3 is CASSGRLDSGELFF. CDR3 nucleotide sequence: TGTGCCAGTAGTGGGAGACTTGATAGCGGGGAGCTGTTTTTT.